A single TCR beta chain is shown here with its context. Its antigen is unidentified. This sample was included in a study of neurological immune-mediated disorders. General observations from the study: Private repertoires in all groups were suggested, as expanded clones shared no CDR3 amino acid sequences across subjects. Multiple sclerosis, the disease with the least TCR clonal expansion, fell below healthy controls, whereas HTLV-1-associated myelopathy showed the most.

Use was made of under 1.2 million CD4+ or CD8+ T cells in sorted libraries. Template-switch 5'RACE cDNA synthesis added a 10-nucleotide unique molecular identifier. TCRdb reprocessed the 5' RACE reads via MiXCR and lists one record per CDR3 protein. The table lists tens of thousands of distinct CDR3 sequences, 7% to 8.5% of them singletons. The specimen sequenced was CD4+ T cells from blood. The sequence derives from a man aged 50-59 years in good health.

The CDR3 protein is CASSFSSYEQYF. The CDR3 DNA follows: TGTGCCAGCAGCTTTTCCTCGTACGAGCAGTACTTC. V and J are TRBV7-2 and TRBJ2-7; D remains unclear. V lost 3 bases, J lost 4 bases, and 7 bases lay in between. Germline CDR1 is SGHTA and CDR2 is FQGNSA. The CDR3 extends over 12 amino acids.